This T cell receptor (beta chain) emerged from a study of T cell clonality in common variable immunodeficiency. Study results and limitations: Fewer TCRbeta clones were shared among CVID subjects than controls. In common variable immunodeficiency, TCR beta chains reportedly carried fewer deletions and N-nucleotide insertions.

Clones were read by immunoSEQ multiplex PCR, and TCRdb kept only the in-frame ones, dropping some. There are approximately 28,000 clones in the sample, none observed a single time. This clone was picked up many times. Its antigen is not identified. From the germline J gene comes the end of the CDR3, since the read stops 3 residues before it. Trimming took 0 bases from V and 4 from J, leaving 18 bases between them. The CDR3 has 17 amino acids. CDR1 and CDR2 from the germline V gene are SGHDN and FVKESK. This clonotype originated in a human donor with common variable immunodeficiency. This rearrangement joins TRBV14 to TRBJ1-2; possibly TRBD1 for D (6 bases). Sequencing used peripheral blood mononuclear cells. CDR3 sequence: CASSQDDRWQGLYGYTF. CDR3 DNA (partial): TGTGCCAGCAGCCAAGATGATCGGTGGCAGGGGCTCTATGGC.